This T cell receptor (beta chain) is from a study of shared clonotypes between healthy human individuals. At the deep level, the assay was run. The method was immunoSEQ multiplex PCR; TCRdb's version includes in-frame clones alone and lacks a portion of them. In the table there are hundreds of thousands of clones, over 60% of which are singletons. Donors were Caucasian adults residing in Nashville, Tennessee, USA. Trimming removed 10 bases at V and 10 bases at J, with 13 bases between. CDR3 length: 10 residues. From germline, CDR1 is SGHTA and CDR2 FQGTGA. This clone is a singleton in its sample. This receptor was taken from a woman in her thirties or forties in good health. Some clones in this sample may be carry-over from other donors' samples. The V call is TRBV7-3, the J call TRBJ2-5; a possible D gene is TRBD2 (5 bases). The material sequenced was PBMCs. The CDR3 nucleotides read TGTGCCACCTCGAAGAGGGACCAGTACTTC. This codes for CATSKRDQYF.